This entry lists 18 T cell receptor beta chains sequenced from one sample in a study of control samples from healthy donors and cancer patients (TCRdb year 2020). The library was obtained by the immunoSEQ multiplex PCR assay. In its TCRdb copy, this immuneACCESS table keeps in-frame sequences only and misses some clones. Where compared with another copy, unresolved V genes explain less than half of these, and the others have no known cause. The sample table records approximately 140,000 clones; roughly 89% of these occur just once. The ten largest account for 7.1% of the sample. Sequencing was carried out using blood. The receptors stem from a man younger than 35 in good health.

CDR3 in DNA: TGTGCCAGCAGCTTAAGAGCCGAAAGGAATGAGCAGTTCTTC. Translated: CASSLRAERNEQFF. The genes are TRBV7-3 and TRBJ2-1; D is undetermined. Germline V CDR1 and CDR2: SGHTA, FQGTGA. The V and J ends lost 1 base and 7 bases respectively, with 11 bases between them. This CDR3 has 14 residues.

CDR3 sequence (DNA): TGTGCCACCAGTGATCTTCGGGACAGGGGGCTGAGCTCCTATAATTCACCCCTCCACTTT. It codes for CATSDLRDRGLSSYNSPLHF. The V gene is TRBV24-1, the J gene TRBJ1-6; 12 nucleotides line up with TRBD1. CDR1 is KGHDR and CDR2 is SFDVKD in the germline V gene. The CDR3 runs to 20 residues. Trimming removed 3 bases from V and 0 bases from J; junction bases left unmatched: 8.

The chain couples TRBV23-1 to TRBJ2-4, with 8 bases aligning to TRBD1. TRBV23-1 is annotated as an ORF whose role is uncertain. This CDR3 is built from 18 residues. V lost 6 bases to trimming and J lost 3 bases; unmatched junction nucleotides: 16. In DNA, the CDR3 is TGCGCCAGCAGACTCATTCCGGACAGGGAATTCGACAAAAACATTCAGTACTTC. It translates to CASRLIPDREFDKNIQYF.

This chain connects TRBV7-3 to TRBJ2-6, with no clear D. The CDR3 has 15 residues. The germline V gene encodes CDR1 SGHTA and CDR2 FQGTGA. The V end was cut by 4 bases, the J end by 0 bases, with 7 bases between. CDR3 region: CASSSGDSGANVLTF. The CDR3 DNA follows: TGTGCCAGCAGCTCTGGTGACTCTGGGGCCAACGTCCTGACTTTC.

The rearrangement joins TRBV7-6 to TRBJ1-4; D possibly corresponds to TRBD1 (5 bases). The V gene lost 1 base and the J gene lost 4 bases, with 7 bases spanning the gap. The CDR3 totals 14 residues. The germline V gene encodes CDR1 SGHVS and CDR2 FNYEAQ. The CDR3 is CASSLGQGNEKLFF. As DNA, the CDR3 is TGTGCCAGCAGCTTAGGGCAGGGTAATGAAAAACTGTTTTTT.

V gene TRBV5-1 combines with J gene TRBJ1-5; D remains unclear. V was cut by 4 bases and J by 5 bases, with 13 bases left in between. The germline gives CDR1 SGHRS, CDR2 YFSETQ. The CDR3 sequence is 14 residues long. The CDR3 region is CASSLTTDHQPQHF. DNA for the CDR3: TGCGCCAGCAGCCTAACGACGGACCATCAGCCCCAGCATTTT. Full variable domain (outside the CDR3, taken from reference TRBV5-1 and TRBJ1-5): KAGVTQTPRYLIKTRGQQVTLSCSPISGHRSVSWYQQTPGQGLQFLFEYFSETQRNKGNFPGRFSGRQFSNSRSEMNVSTLELGDSALYLCASSLTTDHQPQHFGDGTRLSIL.

The CDR3: CASSYELAPYNEQFF. In DNA form, the CDR3 reads TGTGCCAGCAGTTATGAGCTAGCGCCATACAATGAGCAGTTCTTC. This rearrangement joins TRBV6-2 or TRBV6-3 to TRBJ2-1; possibly TRBD2 for D (6 bases). The V and J ends lost 3 bases and 4 bases respectively, with 13 bases between them. The CDR3 sequence is 15 residues long. Germline values: CDR1 MNHEY, CDR2 SVGEGT.

The CDR3 sequence: CASGDRDNEQFF. CDR3 sequence (DNA): TGTGCCAGCGGGGACAGGGACAATGAGCAGTTCTTC. This chain uses TRBV11-3 with TRBJ2-1; TRBD1 matches 9 bases. The junction had 1 base not matched to a gene; V was cut back by 8 bases and J by 5 bases. Germline V lookup: CDR1 SGHNT, CDR2 YENEEA. CDR3 length: 12 residues.

The J gene is TRBJ1-2, the V gene TRBV19; TRBD1 aligns across 10 bases. V lost 5 bases to trimming and J lost 3 bases; unmatched junction nucleotides: 6. Germline V gene data show CDR1 as LNHDA and CDR2 as SQIVND (reference sequence). The CDR3 consists of 15 residues. Written as DNA, the CDR3 is TGTGCCAGTAGTGCAACCGACAGGGGGCACTATGGCTACACCTTC. Protein: CASSATDRGHYGYTF. Full variable domain (outside the CDR3, taken from reference TRBV19 and TRBJ1-2): DGGITQSPKYLFRKEGQNVTLSCEQNLNHDAMYWYRQDPGQGLRLIYYSQIVNDFQKGDIAEGYSVSREKKESFPLTVTSAQKNPTAFYLCASSATDRGHYGYTFGSGTRLTVV.

The V call is TRBV13, the J call TRBJ2-1; TRBD2 might be the D (6 bases). The CDR3 is made up of 16 amino acids. Trimming stripped 0 bases from V and 5 bases from J, with 14 bases between. Germline CDR1 is PRHDT and CDR2 is FYEKMQ (reference sequence). CDR3 residues: CASSLGHGTGDNEQFF. The CDR3 region has the DNA TGTGCCAGCAGCTTAGGCCACGGGACTGGGGACAATGAGCAGTTCTTC.

The V and J genes are TRBV6-5 and TRBJ2-7; 10 nucleotides line up with TRBD1. The CDR3 has 15 amino acids. The trim removed 6 bases at V and 5 bases at J, leaving 10 bases unmatched. CDR1 and CDR2 (germline): MNHEY, SVGAGI. The CDR3 sequence is CASSFLDRGLDEQYF. For the CDR3, the DNA is TGTGCCAGCAGCTTTCTCGACAGGGGGCTCGACGAGCAGTACTTC.

The rearrangement links TRBV5-1 to TRBJ1-6; D is undetermined. V gave up 0 bases and J gave up 6 bases, with 10 bases separating them. In germline, CDR1 is SGHRS, CDR2 YFSETQ. This CDR3 is built from 15 residues. CDR3 nucleotide sequence: TGCGCCAGCAGCTTGGGTGGCGGGATTAATTCACCCCTCCACTTT. Translation gives CASSLGGGINSPLHF.

The J gene is TRBJ2-1, the V gene TRBV4-1; 9 nucleotides agree with TRBD1. CDR3 length: 15 amino acids. Per germline, CDR1 MGHRA and CDR2 YSYEKL. The J segment lost 7 bases and the V segment lost 4 bases, leaving 8 bases of the junction unmatched. In nucleotides, the CDR3 is TGCGCCAGCAGCCCCATTGGGACAGGGTCGAATGAGCAGTTCTTC. Translating gives CASSPIGTGSNEQFF.

This chain connects TRBV5-8 to TRBJ2-5; 7 bases fit TRBD2. The junction had 8 bases not matched to a gene; V was cut back by 1 base and J by 5 bases. Per germline, CDR1 SGHTS and CDR2 YDEGEE. The CDR3 is made up of 15 amino acids. The CDR3 here is CASSLSSGGRETQYF. The CDR3, as DNA: TGTGCCAGCAGCTTGTCCTCGGGAGGTCGGGAGACCCAGTACTTC.

The CDR3 region has the DNA TGTGCCAGCAGCTTAGCGGACGAACGGGAGACCCAGTACTTC. Translation: CASSLADERETQYF. The V gene is TRBV7-7, the J gene TRBJ2-5; D ambiguous. The germline V gene encodes CDR1 SSHAT and CDR2 FNYEAQ (reference sequence). CDR3 size: 14 residues. Trimming pared 0 bases from V and 5 bases from J, leaving 10 bases between. Full variable domain (outside the CDR3, taken from reference TRBV7-7 and TRBJ2-5): GAGVSQSPRYKVTKRGQDVTLRCDPISSHATLYWYQQALGQGPEFLTYFNYEAQPDKSGLPSDRFSAERPEGSISTLTIQRTEQRDSAMYRCASSLADERETQYFGPGTRLLVL.

The DNA for the CDR3 is TGTGCCAGCAGTTTGGAGGCCTGGGACAATGAGCAGTTCTTC. Translating it yields CASSLEAWDNEQFF. The chain links TRBV6-2 or TRBV6-3 to TRBJ2-1, with a weak D call TRBD2 (5 bases). This CDR3 spans 14 amino acids. Between the trimmed V and J ends, which lost 4 bases and 5 bases, there was a span of 12 bases. Germline values: CDR1 MNHEY, CDR2 SVGEGT.

This sequence joins TRBV19 and TRBJ2-5; unclear D gene. Germline lookup yields CDR1 LNHDA and CDR2 SQIVND (reference sequence). The CDR3 extends over 11 amino acids. The V end was cut by 6 bases, the J end by 5 bases, with 7 bases between. CDR3 nucleotide sequence: TGTGCCAGTAGAAATGGTGAGACCCAGTACTTC. Translation gives CASRNGETQYF.

The chain recombines TRBV10-3 with TRBJ1-1; TRBD1 might be the D (5 bases). Between the trimmed V and J ends, which lost 0 bases and 2 bases, there was a span of 10 bases. Germline CDR1 reads ENHRY; CDR2 reads SYGVKD. The CDR3 length is 15 residues. The CDR3 DNA reads as TGTGCCATCAGTGAGTCAGCCAGGGCTAACACTGAAGCTTTCTTT. Translated: CAISESARANTEAFF.